Each of the 22 T cell receptor beta chains below was sequenced from the same sample in a study of OX40 agonist ivuxolimab in advanced cancers. Profiled with immunoSEQ multiplex PCR; TCRdb holds only in-frame clones, not every one. The table shows about 54,000 clones, with about 87% occurring only once. The material sequenced was CD4+ or CD8+ T cells sorted from blood, taken in a trial of the OX40 agonist ivuxolimab. These TCRs come from an adult with an advanced solid tumor such as melanoma, head and neck, liver or kidney cancer.

This clone was seen a handful of times. The gene calls are TRBV11-2 and TRBJ2-5; the match to TRBD1 covers 8 bases. Germline V gene sequence: CDR1 SGHAT, CDR2 FQNNGV. V trimming: 0 bases; J trimming: 5 bases; junction bases outside the gene matches: 5. This CDR3 spans 15 amino acids. The CDR3 loop reads CASSLDGTGTETQYF. CDR3 nucleotide sequence: TGTGCCAGCAGCTTAGATGGGACAGGCACCGAGACCCAGTACTTC.

This chain connects TRBV5-1 to TRBJ2-1; D uncertain. This CDR3 has 13 amino acids. Trimming took 0 bases from V and 2 from J, leaving 3 bases between them. Germline CDR1 is SGHRS and CDR2 is YFSETQ. The CDR3 reads CASSLAPYNEQFF. CDR3 nucleotide sequence: TGCGCCAGCAGCTTGGCCCCCTACAATGAGCAGTTCTTC.

The rearrangement uses TRBV15 and TRBJ2-7; 10 bases align to TRBD1. Germline V gene sequence: CDR1 LNHNV, CDR2 YYDKDF (reference sequence). The V gene end was trimmed by 5 bases and the J gene end by 5 bases; junction bases not matched to a gene: 6. This CDR3 region has 14 residues. CDR3 sequence (DNA): TGTGCCACCAGCGCCCGGACAGGGGGACACGAGCAGTACTTC. Translating it yields CATSARTGGHEQYF.

The chain has TRBV7-2 and TRBJ2-1; 7 nucleotides agree with TRBD1. Germline V gene data show CDR1 as SGHTA and CDR2 as FQGNSA. V lost 6 bases to trimming and J lost 6 bases; unmatched junction nucleotides: 11. This CDR3 spans 15 amino acids. CDR3 nucleotide sequence: TGTGCCAGCAGTCATGACAGGGTCTATATCAATGAGCAGTTCTTC. Amino acid sequence: CASSHDRVYINEQFF.

Points on this clone: One end of the junction fails to match germline, which may point to a read error. Distinct nucleotide sequences in the sample also encode this CDR3. CDR3 residues: CASRPGSEQPQHF. In DNA form, the CDR3 reads TGTGCCAGCAGACCCGGGTCAGAACAGCCCCAGCACTTT. The chain has TRBV28 and TRBJ1-5; the D is unclear. This CDR3 is built from 13 residues. CDR1 is MDHEN and CDR2 is SYDVKM in the germline V gene.

This chain links TRBV18 with TRBJ1-1; D might be TRBD1 (5 bases). The germline CDR1 and CDR2 sequences are KGHSH and LQKENI. The CDR3 loop spans 17 amino acids. The V and J ends lost 3 bases and 0 bases respectively, with 17 bases between them. CDR3 loop: CASSPPQGRVMNTEAFF. CDR3 DNA: TGTGCCAGCTCACCCCCCCAGGGCAGGGTCATGAACACTGAAGCTTTCTTT.

The chain has TRBV6-5 and TRBJ2-5; TRBD1 is a possible D gene (5 bases). Germline V gene lookup returns CDR1 MNHEY and CDR2 SVGAGI. Trimming shortened V by 7 bases and J by 1 base, and 13 bases separated the two germline ends. The CDR3 runs to 14 residues. CDR3 DNA sequence: TGTGCCAGCAAGGTGGGGCGTTCCCAAGAGACCCAGTACTTC. It translates to CASKVGRSQETQYF.

The chain joins TRBV6-1 to TRBJ1-2; D is uncertain. The germline V and J ends were trimmed by 1 base and 3 bases, with 9 bases remaining between them. The CDR3 spans 14 residues. Germline lookup yields CDR1 MNHNS and CDR2 SASEGT. The CDR3 bases are TGTGCCAGCAGTGAAGTTGCTCGTCACTATGGCTACACCTTC. It is translated as CASSEVARHYGYTF.

A single count supports this clone. The V call is TRBV27, the J call TRBJ2-1; TRBD2 agrees at 12 bases. The CDR3 length is 15 residues. The V gene's germline CDR1 is MNHEY and CDR2 SMNVEV (reference sequence). V dropped 5 bases and J dropped 7; count of bases not matched to a gene: 6. The CDR3 DNA follows: TGTGCCAGCAGTCCCGGGACTAGCGGGTCTAATGAGCAGTTCTTC. Translating it yields CASSPGTSGSNEQFF.

This chain joins TRBV19 and TRBJ1-5; D call uncertain. V dropped 2 bases and J dropped 1 base, with 9 bases sitting between them. CDR1 LNHDA and CDR2 SQIVND come from the germline V gene (reference sequence). This CDR3 spans 15 amino acids. The CDR3: CASSIYLGSNQPQHF. The CDR3 bases are TGTGCCAGTAGTATATATTTGGGGAGCAATCAGCCCCAGCATTTT.

The chain carries TRBV29-1 and TRBJ2-5; D is undetermined. The CDR3 contains 10 residues. Germline loops: CDR1 SQVTM, CDR2 ANQGSEA. V was trimmed by 5 bases and J by 3 bases, leaving 4 bases between them. CDR3 protein: CSVREETQYF. In DNA, the CDR3 is TGCAGCGTTCGAGAAGAGACCCAGTACTTC.

The chain recombines TRBV12-5 with TRBJ2-3; 10 bases map to TRBD2. The length of the CDR3 is 16 residues. The germline gives CDR1 LGHNT, CDR2 FRNRAP. The J segment lost 2 bases and the V segment lost 0 bases, leaving 2 bases of the junction unmatched. As DNA, the CDR3 is TGTGCTAGTGGTTTGGTAACTAGCGGGATCACAGATACGCAGTATTTT. Amino acids: CASGLVTSGITDTQYF. Complete variable domain (other parts from reference TRBV12-5 and TRBJ2-3): DARVTQTPRHKVTEMGQEVTMRCQPILGHNTVFWYRQTMMQGLELLAYFRNRAPLDDSGMPKDRFSAEMPDATLATLKIQPSEPRDSAVYFCASGLVTSGITDTQYFGPGTRLTVL.

The chain employs TRBV14 and TRBJ2-1; D uncertain. The CDR3 contains 13 residues. The germline V gene encodes CDR1 SGHDN and CDR2 FVKESK. Trimming removed 5 bases from V and 4 bases from J, with 9 bases in between. CDR3 bases: TGTGCCAGCAGCATGGACGGATACAATGAGCAGTTCTTC. The encoded protein is CASSMDGYNEQFF.

V is TRBV6-5 and J is TRBJ2-6, with D maybe TRBD1 (5 bases). V was cut by 6 bases and J by 0 bases, with 9 bases left in between. The germline gives CDR1 MNHEY, CDR2 SVGAGI. The CDR3 extends over 15 amino acids. CDR3 bases: TGTGCCAGCAGCCCCAGGGTCTCTGGGGCCAACGTCCTGACTTTC. Translated: CASSPRVSGANVLTF.

The rearrangement joins TRBV2 to TRBJ2-7, with a weak D call TRBD2 (5 bases). Germline values: CDR1 SNHLY, CDR2 FYNNEI. The CDR3 spans 15 residues. V was trimmed by 3 bases and J by 3 bases, leaving 15 bases between them. CDR3 sequence: CASSDDRGSFYEQYF. In DNA form, the CDR3 reads TGTGCCAGCAGTGATGATCGGGGATCCTTCTACGAGCAGTACTTC.

The chain combines TRBV27 with TRBJ2-7; D is perhaps TRBD2 (6 bases). The germline V gene encodes CDR1 MNHEY and CDR2 SMNVEV (reference sequence). Trimming pared 8 bases from V and 3 bases from J, leaving 11 bases between. The CDR3 contains 12 residues. The CDR3 here is CASSGSRYEQYF. The CDR3 region has the DNA TGTGCCAGCTCCGGGAGCCGCTACGAGCAGTACTTC.

There are a few counts of this clone. The V call is TRBV15, the J call TRBJ2-5, with D unresolved. V was cut by 1 base and J by 4 bases, with 10 bases left in between. Per the germline V gene, CDR1 is LNHNV and CDR2 is YYDKDF (reference sequence). The CDR3 covers 14 residues. DNA for the CDR3: TGTGCCACCAGCAGAGGCGGCGGCACAGAGACCCAGTACTTC. Translation gives CATSRGGGTETQYF.

V usage is TRBV18 and J usage is TRBJ2-5; TRBD2 aligns across 7 bases. V shed 3 bases, J shed 5 bases, and the junction held 9 bases outside the gene matches. The CDR3 has 15 amino acids. Germline loops: CDR1 KGHSH, CDR2 LQKENI. The CDR3 is CASSPQSSGMETQYF. In nucleotides, the CDR3 is TGTGCCAGCTCACCCCAATCCAGCGGGATGGAGACCCAGTACTTC.

This chain uses TRBV5-5 with TRBJ2-5, with unresolved D. This CDR3 is 14 amino acids long. The V gene's germline CDR1 is SGHKS and CDR2 YYEKEE (reference sequence). With 0 bases removed from V and 2 bases from J, the gap between germline ends came to 8 bases. This chain's CDR3 is CASSLDGRQETQYF. The CDR3 DNA reads as TGTGCCAGCAGCTTGGACGGCAGACAAGAGACCCAGTACTTC.

The V and J genes are TRBV10-2 and TRBJ2-1; D unresolved. Germline loops: CDR1 WSHSY, CDR2 SAAADI. The CDR3 contains 14 residues. Trimming took 0 bases from V and 4 from J, leaving 7 bases between them. CDR3 amino acids: CASSESDPYNEQFF. CDR3 nucleotides: TGCGCCAGCAGTGAGTCGGACCCATACAATGAGCAGTTCTTC.

The V gene is TRBV7-2, the J gene TRBJ1-2; no reliable D call. The CDR3 totals 13 residues. V shed 0 bases and J shed 4 bases, with 6 bases lying between them. Germline CDR1 is SGHTA and CDR2 is FQGNSA. As DNA, the CDR3 is TGTGCCAGCAGCTTAGCGCCGGGCTATGGCTACACCTTC. Translation gives CASSLAPGYGYTF.

The V call is TRBV10-3, the J call TRBJ2-2; 7 bases agree with TRBD2. The trim removed 8 bases at V and 7 bases at J, leaving 7 bases unmatched. The CDR3 has 13 amino acids. CDR1 is ENHRY and CDR2 is SYGVKD in the germline V gene. The CDR3 nucleotides read TGTGCCATCGGGGGGGTTGTGTACGGGGAGCTGTTTTTT. The encoded protein is CAIGGVVYGELFF.